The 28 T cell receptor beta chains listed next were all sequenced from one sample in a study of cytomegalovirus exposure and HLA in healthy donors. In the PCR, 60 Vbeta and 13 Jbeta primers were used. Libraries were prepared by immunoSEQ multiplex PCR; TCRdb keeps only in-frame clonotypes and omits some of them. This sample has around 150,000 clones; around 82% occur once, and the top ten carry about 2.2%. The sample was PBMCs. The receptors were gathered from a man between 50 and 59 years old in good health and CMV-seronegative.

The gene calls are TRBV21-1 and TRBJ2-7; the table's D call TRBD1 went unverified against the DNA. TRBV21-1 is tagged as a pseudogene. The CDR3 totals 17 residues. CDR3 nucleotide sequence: TGTGCCAGCCAGAAAAGAAGCACAGGGGGCTATCGTAACGAGCAGTACTTC. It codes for CASQKRSTGGYRNEQYF.

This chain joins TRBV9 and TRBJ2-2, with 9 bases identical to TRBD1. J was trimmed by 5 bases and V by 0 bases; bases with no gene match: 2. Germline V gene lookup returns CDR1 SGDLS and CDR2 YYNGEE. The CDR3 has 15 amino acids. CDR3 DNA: TGTGCCAGCAGCGTAGCACAGGGGGCGACCGGGGAGCTGTTTTTT. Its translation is CASSVAQGATGELFF. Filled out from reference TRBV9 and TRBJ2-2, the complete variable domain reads DSGVTQTPKHLITATGQRVTLRCSPRSGDLSVYWYQQSLDQGLQFLIQYYNGEERAKGNILERFSAQQFPDLHSELNLSSLELGDSALYFCASSVAQGATGELFFGEGSRLTVL.

The DNA of the CDR3 is TGTGCCAGCAGTGACTCGGGGACAGGGCGGATCACTGAAGCTTTCTTT. Translated: CASSDSGTGRITEAFF. J is TRBJ1-1 and V is TRBV6-4, with 9 bases that match TRBD1. Germline CDR1 MRHNA, CDR2 SNTAGT. This CDR3 has 16 amino acids. Germline trimming cut 0 bases from V and 4 bases from J; bases unmatched to any gene: 6.

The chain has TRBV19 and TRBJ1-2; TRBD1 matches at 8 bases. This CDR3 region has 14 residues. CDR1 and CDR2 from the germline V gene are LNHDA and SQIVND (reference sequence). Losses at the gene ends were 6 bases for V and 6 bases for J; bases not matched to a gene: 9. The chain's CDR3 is CASRRAGGKDGYTF. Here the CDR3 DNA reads TGTGCCAGTAGGCGGGCAGGGGGCAAGGATGGCTACACCTTC. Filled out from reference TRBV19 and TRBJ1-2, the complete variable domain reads DGGITQSPKYLFRKEGQNVTLSCEQNLNHDAMYWYRQDPGQGLRLIYYSQIVNDFQKGDIAEGYSVSREKKESFPLTVTSAQKNPTAFYLCASRRAGGKDGYTFGSGTRLTVV.

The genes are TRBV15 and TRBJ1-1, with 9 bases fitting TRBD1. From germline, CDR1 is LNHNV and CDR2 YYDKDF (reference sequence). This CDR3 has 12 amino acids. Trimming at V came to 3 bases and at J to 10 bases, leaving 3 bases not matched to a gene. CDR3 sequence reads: CATSRDRGSAFF. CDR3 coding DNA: TGTGCCACCAGCAGGGACAGGGGATCAGCTTTCTTT. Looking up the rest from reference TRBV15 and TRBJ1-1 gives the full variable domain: DAMVIQNPRYQVTQFGKPVTLSCSQTLNHNVMYWYQQKSSQAPKLLFHYYDKDFNNEADTPDNFQSRRPNTSFCFLDIRSPGLGDTAMYLCATSRDRGSAFFGQGTRLTVV.

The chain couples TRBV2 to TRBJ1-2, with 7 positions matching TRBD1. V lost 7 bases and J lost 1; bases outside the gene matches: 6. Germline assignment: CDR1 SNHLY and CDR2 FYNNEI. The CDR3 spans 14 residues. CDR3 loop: CASTRDSLNYGYTF. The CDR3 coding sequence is TGTGCCAGCACCAGGGACAGCCTTAACTATGGCTACACCTTC.

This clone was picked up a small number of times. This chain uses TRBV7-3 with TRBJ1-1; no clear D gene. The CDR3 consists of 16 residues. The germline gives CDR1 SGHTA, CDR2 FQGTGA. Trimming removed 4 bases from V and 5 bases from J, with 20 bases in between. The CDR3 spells CASSSHSPLVATEAFF. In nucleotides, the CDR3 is TGTGCCAGCAGCTCCCACTCTCCGCTTGTCGCAACTGAAGCTTTCTTT.

DNA for the CDR3: TGTGCCAGCAGCCCATCACGACAGGGGACCTCCACCGGGGAGCTGTTTTTT. It codes for CASSPSRQGTSTGELFF. The chain carries TRBV7-3 and TRBJ2-2, with 8 positions matching TRBD1. Germline V CDR1 and CDR2: SGHTA, FQGTGA. V lost 5 bases to trimming and J lost 4 bases; unmatched junction nucleotides: 12. The CDR3 covers 17 residues.

Here the CDR3 DNA reads TGTGCCAGCAGCCCCCGGGACAGTGACTCCTACGAGCAGTACTTC. This codes for CASSPRDSDSYEQYF. The rearrangement links TRBV11-3 to TRBJ2-7; TRBD1 matches 7 bases. The CDR3 length is 15 residues. The V and J ends lost 5 bases and 0 bases, in that order; junction bases with no gene match: 7. Germline V CDR1 and CDR2: SGHNT, YENEEA.

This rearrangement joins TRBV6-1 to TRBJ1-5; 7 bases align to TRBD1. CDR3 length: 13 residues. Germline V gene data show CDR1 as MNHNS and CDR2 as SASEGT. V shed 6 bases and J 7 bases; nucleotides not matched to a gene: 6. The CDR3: CASRRQGGQPQHF. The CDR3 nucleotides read TGTGCCAGCAGGAGACAGGGCGGGCAGCCCCAGCATTTT.

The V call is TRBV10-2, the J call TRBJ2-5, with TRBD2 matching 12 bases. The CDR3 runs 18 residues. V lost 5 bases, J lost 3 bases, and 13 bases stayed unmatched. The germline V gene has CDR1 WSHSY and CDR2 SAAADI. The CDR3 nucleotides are TGCGCCAGCAGTAGAAGGGCTAGCGGGGGGGAAAAAGAAGAGACCCAGTACTTC. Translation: CASSRRASGGEKEETQYF.

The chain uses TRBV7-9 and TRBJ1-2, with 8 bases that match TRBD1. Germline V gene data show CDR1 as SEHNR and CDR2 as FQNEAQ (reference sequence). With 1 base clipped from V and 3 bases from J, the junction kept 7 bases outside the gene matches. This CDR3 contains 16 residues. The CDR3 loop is CASSLGVMDRDYGYTF. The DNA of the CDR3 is TGTGCCAGCAGCTTAGGGGTAATGGACAGGGACTATGGCTACACCTTC. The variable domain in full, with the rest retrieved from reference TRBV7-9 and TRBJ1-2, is DTGVSQNPRHKITKRGQNVTFRCDPISEHNRLYWYRQTLGQGPEFLTYFQNEAQLEKSRLLSDRFSAERPKGSFSTLEIQRTEQGDSAMYLCASSLGVMDRDYGYTFGSGTRLTVV.

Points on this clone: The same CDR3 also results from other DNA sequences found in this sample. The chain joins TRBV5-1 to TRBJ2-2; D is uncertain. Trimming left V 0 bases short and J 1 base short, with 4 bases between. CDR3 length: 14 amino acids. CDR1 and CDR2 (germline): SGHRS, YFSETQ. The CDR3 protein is CASSLAVNTGELFF. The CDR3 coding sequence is TGCGCCAGCAGCTTGGCCGTGAACACCGGGGAGCTGTTTTTT. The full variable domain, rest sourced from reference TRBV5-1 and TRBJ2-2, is KAGVTQTPRYLIKTRGQQVTLSCSPISGHRSVSWYQQTPGQGLQFLFEYFSETQRNKGNFPGRFSGRQFSNSRSEMNVSTLELGDSALYLCASSLAVNTGELFFGEGSRLTVL.

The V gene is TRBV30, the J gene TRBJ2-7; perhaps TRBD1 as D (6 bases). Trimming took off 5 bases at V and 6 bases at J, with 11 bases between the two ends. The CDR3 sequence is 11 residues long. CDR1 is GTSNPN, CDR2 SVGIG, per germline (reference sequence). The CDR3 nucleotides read TGTGCCTGGTACAGGGTTGGCGAGCAGTACTTC. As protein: CAWYRVGEQYF.

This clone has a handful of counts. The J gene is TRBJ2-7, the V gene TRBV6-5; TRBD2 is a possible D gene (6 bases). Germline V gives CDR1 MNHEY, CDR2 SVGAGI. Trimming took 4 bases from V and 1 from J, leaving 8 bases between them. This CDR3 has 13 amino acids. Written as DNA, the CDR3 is TGTGCCAGCAGTTTTGGGGGGTCCTACGAGCAGTACTTC. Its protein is CASSFGGSYEQYF.

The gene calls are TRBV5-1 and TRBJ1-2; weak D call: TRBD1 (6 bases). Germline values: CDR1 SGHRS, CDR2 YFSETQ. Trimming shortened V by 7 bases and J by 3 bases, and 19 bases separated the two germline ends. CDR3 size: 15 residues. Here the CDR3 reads CASSPGGAHDYGYTF. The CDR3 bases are TGCGCCAGCTCCCCTGGGGGGGCGCATGACTATGGCTACACCTTC.

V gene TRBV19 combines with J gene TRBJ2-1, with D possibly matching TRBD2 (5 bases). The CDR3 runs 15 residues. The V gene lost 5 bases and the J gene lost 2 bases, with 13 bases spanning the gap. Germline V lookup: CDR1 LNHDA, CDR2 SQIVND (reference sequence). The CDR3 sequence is CASSFGRGPYNEQFF. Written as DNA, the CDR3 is TGTGCCAGTAGTTTCGGACGAGGGCCCTACAATGAGCAGTTCTTC. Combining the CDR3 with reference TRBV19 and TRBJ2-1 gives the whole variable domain DGGITQSPKYLFRKEGQNVTLSCEQNLNHDAMYWYRQDPGQGLRLIYYSQIVNDFQKGDIAEGYSVSREKKESFPLTVTSAQKNPTAFYLCASSFGRGPYNEQFFGPGTRLTVL.

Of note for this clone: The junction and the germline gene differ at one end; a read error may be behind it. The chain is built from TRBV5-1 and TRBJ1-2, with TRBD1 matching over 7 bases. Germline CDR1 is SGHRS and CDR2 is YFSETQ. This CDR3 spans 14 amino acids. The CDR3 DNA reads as TGCACCAGCAGCTTTATTAGAGGGGGCGACGGCTACACCTTC. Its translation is CTSSFIRGGDGYTF.

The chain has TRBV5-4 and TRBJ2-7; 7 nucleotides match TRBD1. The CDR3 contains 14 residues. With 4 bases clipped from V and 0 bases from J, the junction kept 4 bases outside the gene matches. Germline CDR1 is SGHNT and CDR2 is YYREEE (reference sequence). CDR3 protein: CASSVYRGSYEQYF. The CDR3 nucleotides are TGTGCCAGCAGCGTGTACAGGGGCTCCTACGAGCAGTACTTC.

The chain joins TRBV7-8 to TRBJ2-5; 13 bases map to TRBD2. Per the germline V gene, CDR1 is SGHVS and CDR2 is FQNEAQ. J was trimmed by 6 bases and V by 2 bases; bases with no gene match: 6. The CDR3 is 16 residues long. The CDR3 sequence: CASSLSGTSGVKTQYF. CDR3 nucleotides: TGTGCCAGCAGCTTATCCGGGACTAGCGGGGTTAAGACCCAGTACTTC.

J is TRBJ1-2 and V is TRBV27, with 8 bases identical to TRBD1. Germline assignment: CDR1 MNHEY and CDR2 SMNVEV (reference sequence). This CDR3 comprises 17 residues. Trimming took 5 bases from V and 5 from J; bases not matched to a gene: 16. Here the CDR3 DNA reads TGTGCCAGCAGTCCTAATCTACTAGACAGGGGACCGTATGGCTACACCTTC. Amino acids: CASSPNLLDRGPYGYTF.

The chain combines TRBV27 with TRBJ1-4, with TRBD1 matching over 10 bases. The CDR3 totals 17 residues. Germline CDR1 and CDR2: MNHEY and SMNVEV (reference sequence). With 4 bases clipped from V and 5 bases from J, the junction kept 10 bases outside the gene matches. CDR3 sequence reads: CASSSGTGVLANEKLFF. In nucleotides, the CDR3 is TGTGCCAGCAGTTCCGGGACAGGGGTTCTTGCAAATGAAAAACTGTTTTTT.

In nucleotides, the CDR3 is TGTGCCAGCAGTACGTACCCTCCAGGGCCTGGAAACACCATATATTTT. It specifies CASSTYPPGPGNTIYF. This chain uses TRBV28 with TRBJ1-3; possibly TRBD1 for D (5 bases). Germline CDR1 reads MDHEN; CDR2 reads SYDVKM. V gave up 5 bases and J gave up 2 bases, with 16 bases separating them. This CDR3 region has 16 residues. The whole variable domain, remainder taken from reference TRBV28 and TRBJ1-3, is DVKVTQSSRYLVKRTGEKVFLECVQDMDHENMFWYRQDPGLGLRLIYFSYDVKMKEKGDIPEGYSVSREKKERFSLILESASTNQTSMYLCASSTYPPGPGNTIYFGEGSWLTVV.

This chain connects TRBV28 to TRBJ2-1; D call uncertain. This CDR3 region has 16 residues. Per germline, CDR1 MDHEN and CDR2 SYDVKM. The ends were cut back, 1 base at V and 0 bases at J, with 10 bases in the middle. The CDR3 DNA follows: TGTGCCAGCAGTTTATCACGGCCAGGCTCCTACAATGAGCAGTTCTTC. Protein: CASSLSRPGSYNEQFF.

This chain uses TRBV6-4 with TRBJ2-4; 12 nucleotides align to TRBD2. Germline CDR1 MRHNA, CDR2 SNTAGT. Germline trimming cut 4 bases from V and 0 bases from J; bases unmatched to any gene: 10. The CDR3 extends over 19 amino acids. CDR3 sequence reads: CASSAGGTSGRLAKNIQYF. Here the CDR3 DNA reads TGTGCCAGCAGTGCTGGGGGGACTAGCGGGCGACTAGCCAAAAACATTCAGTACTTC.

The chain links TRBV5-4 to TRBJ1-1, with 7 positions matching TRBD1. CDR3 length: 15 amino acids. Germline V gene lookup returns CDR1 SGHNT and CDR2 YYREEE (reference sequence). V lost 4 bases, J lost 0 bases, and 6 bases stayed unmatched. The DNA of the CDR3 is TGTGCCAGCAGCCCCAGACAGGGAATGAACACTGAAGCTTTCTTT. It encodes CASSPRQGMNTEAFF.

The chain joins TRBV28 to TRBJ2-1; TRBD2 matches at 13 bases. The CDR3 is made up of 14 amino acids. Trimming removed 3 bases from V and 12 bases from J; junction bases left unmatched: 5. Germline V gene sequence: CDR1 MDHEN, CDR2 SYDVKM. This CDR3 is CASSFTSGGGSQFF. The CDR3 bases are TGTGCCAGCAGTTTTACTAGCGGGGGGGGATCGCAGTTCTTC.

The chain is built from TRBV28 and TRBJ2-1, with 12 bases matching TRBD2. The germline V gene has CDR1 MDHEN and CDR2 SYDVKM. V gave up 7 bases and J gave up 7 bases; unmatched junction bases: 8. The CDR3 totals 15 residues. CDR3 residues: CASTPGLAGKNEQFF. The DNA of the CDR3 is TGTGCCAGCACTCCCGGACTAGCGGGAAAAAATGAGCAGTTCTTC.